Here is one T cell receptor beta chain with its context. Antigen: not known. Runs used v3.0 of the immunoSEQ assay and were done at survey level. Per sample, sequencing targeted roughly 40,000-55,000 T-cell genomes. Assay: immunoSEQ multiplex PCR; the TCRdb copy retains only in-frame clones and omits some. The table records tens of thousands of clones, roughly 90% of them present only once. V dropped 11 bases and J dropped 2 bases, with 13 bases sitting between them. The CDR3 runs to 13 residues. CDR1 is LNHDA and CDR2 is SQIVND in the germline V gene (reference sequence). The sample originates from a study of long-term antiretroviral therapy in people with HIV. Study-level results: HIV repertoires covered narrower CDR3 length ranges than controls did.

Sequenced here: unsorted PBMCs, sampled 3.1 years after starting antiretroviral therapy. This clonotype was obtained from a man in his late teens or twenties with HIV. This sequence joins TRBV19 and TRBJ2-4, with D possibly being TRBD1 (6 bases). The CDR3 sequence is CACSQGTKNIQYF. In DNA form, the CDR3 reads TGTGCCTGTTCGCAGGGGACCAAAAACATTCAGTACTTC.